The text below deals with one T cell receptor beta chain. A much bigger clone sits one base away, suggesting this may be a read error. The conserved closing phenylalanine or tryptophan is absent in this CDR3, likely reflecting a read error. The sample originates from a study of neurological immune-mediated disorders. The team produced cDNA through 5'RACE using 10-nucleotide random UMIs. In every sequencing run, more than 180 million TCR-beta sequences were generated from 15-18 subjects. TCRdb processed the 5' RACE reads anew with MiXCR; each CDR3 protein has one entry. The sample has about 90,000 distinct CDR3 sequences, about 12% seen once. As to time point: longitudinal time-point 2. Unsorted libraries were generated from 2 million PBMCs. These cells had been stored in RNAlater at -80 C. The origin of this receptor is a female donor with HTLV-1-associated myelopathy (HAM/TSP). Sequenced: PBMCs.

CDR3 protein: CASSPDLDTQYI. CDR3 DNA: TGTGCCAGCTCACCCGATTTAGATACGCAGTATATT. The chain recombines TRBV18 with TRBJ2-3; no definite D call. The CDR3 length is 12 residues. Germline V gene sequence: CDR1 KGHSH, CDR2 LQKENI. Deletions cut 3 bases from V and 5 bases from J, with 6 bases between.